The entry that follows covers one TCR beta chain sequence. The repertoire was sequenced with immunoSEQ multiplex PCR; TCRdb's copy has only in-frame clones and lacks some. Of 65,000 to 85,000 clones in the sample, around nine tenths were seen once. The CDR3 spans 12 residues. Germline V gene sequence: CDR1 SNHLY, CDR2 FYNNEI. Between the trimmed V and J ends, which lost 6 bases and 7 bases, there was a span of 12 bases. The data were obtained in a study of blood T cell repertoires in COVID-19. This clonotype originated in a woman between 18 and 29 years old with acute or convalescent COVID-19. V usage is TRBV2 and J usage is TRBJ1-1; D is unclear. Input material: peripheral blood. The CDR3 region is CASRSGRFEAFF. For the CDR3, the DNA is TGTGCCAGCAGGAGCGGACGGTTTGAAGCTTTCTTT.